The 32 T cell receptor beta chains below come from one sample, sequenced in a study of cytomegalovirus exposure and HLA in healthy donors. In the PCR, 60 Vbeta and 13 Jbeta primers were used. Some clones are missing from TCRdb's copy, which holds only in-frame ones; the method was immunoSEQ multiplex PCR. The sample lists about 150,000 clones, around 80% seen once, with approximately 10% in the top ten. The sample was PBMCs. The receptors were sampled from a man between 18 and 29 years old in good health and CMV-seropositive.

This chain joins TRBV15 and TRBJ1-4; D perhaps matches TRBD1 (5 bases). The CDR3 runs to 14 residues. The germline CDR1 and CDR2 sequences are LNHNV and YYDKDF (reference sequence). V lost 1 base and J 5 bases, leaving 8 bases between the germline ends. The CDR3 is CATSRGGLNEKLFF. The CDR3 DNA reads as TGTGCCACCAGCAGAGGGGGCCTCAATGAAAAACTGTTTTTT. Full variable domain (outside the CDR3, taken from reference TRBV15 and TRBJ1-4): DAMVIQNPRYQVTQFGKPVTLSCSQTLNHNVMYWYQQKSSQAPKLLFHYYDKDFNNEADTPDNFQSRRPNTSFCFLDIRSPGLGDTAMYLCATSRGGLNEKLFFGSGTQLSVL.

The chain uses TRBV27 and TRBJ2-7; a weak D match, TRBD1 (6 bases). Germline lookup yields CDR1 MNHEY and CDR2 SMNVEV (reference sequence). Trimming took off 3 bases at V and 2 bases at J, with 11 bases between the two ends. This CDR3 has 14 residues. DNA of the CDR3: TGTGCCAGCAGTTTGGGCAGGGGCCCCTACGAGCAGTACTTC. As protein: CASSLGRGPYEQYF.

The J gene is TRBJ1-1, the V gene TRBV27; D gene ambiguous. V gave up 6 bases and J gave up 8 bases, with 16 bases separating them. The CDR3 totals 13 residues. The germline gives CDR1 MNHEY, CDR2 SMNVEV (reference sequence). Here the CDR3 reads CASSSFREPEAFF. CDR3 nucleotides: TGTGCCAGCAGCTCCTTCCGCGAACCCGAAGCTTTCTTT.

The J gene is TRBJ2-1, the V gene TRBV19; 8 bases align to TRBD2. Germline V gene lookup returns CDR1 LNHDA and CDR2 SQIVND (reference sequence). CDR3 length: 15 amino acids. J gave up 7 bases and V 4 bases, and 9 bases lay outside the gene matches. The CDR3 is CASSTSGSPTNEQFF. The CDR3, as DNA: TGTGCCAGTAGTACGAGCGGGAGCCCCACAAATGAGCAGTTCTTC.

J is TRBJ2-2 and V is TRBV7-9; D possibly corresponds to TRBD1 (6 bases). This CDR3 region has 14 residues. The germline gives CDR1 SEHNR, CDR2 FQNEAQ (reference sequence). V lost 11 bases and J 3 bases, leaving 16 bases between the germline ends. The CDR3 protein is CAATQGPYTGELFF. CDR3 bases: TGTGCCGCCACCCAGGGGCCTTACACCGGGGAGCTGTTTTTT.

This clone was seen a single time. The chain is built from TRBV5-6 and TRBJ2-7, with 8 bases that match TRBD1. The CDR3 extends over 14 amino acids. Per germline, CDR1 SGHDT and CDR2 YYEEEE. J lost 3 bases, V lost 0 bases, and 2 bases had no gene match. The CDR3 reads CASSLGQGFYEQYF. The CDR3 DNA follows: TGTGCCAGCAGCTTGGGACAGGGGTTCTACGAGCAGTACTTC.

The chain has TRBV12-5 and TRBJ1-1; no reliable D call. Trimming pared 0 bases from V and 1 base from J, leaving 9 bases between. CDR1 and CDR2 from the germline V gene are LGHNT and FRNRAP. This CDR3 region has 15 residues. CDR3 nucleotides: TGTGCTAGTGGTTTGGTAACCGGGAAGAACACTGAAGCTTTCTTT. This translates into CASGLVTGKNTEAFF.

The gene calls are TRBV27 and TRBJ1-4, with D maybe TRBD1 (6 bases). The V gene's germline CDR1 is MNHEY and CDR2 SMNVEV (reference sequence). V was trimmed by 1 base and J by 2 bases, leaving 8 bases between them. The CDR3 length is 15 residues. The CDR3 spells CASSLFRGTNEKLFF. DNA for the CDR3: TGTGCCAGCAGTTTATTCAGGGGTACTAATGAAAAACTGTTTTTT.

The gene calls are TRBV21-1 and TRBJ2-7; TRBD2, the D gene given by the table, was not confirmed from the DNA. TRBV21-1 is labeled a pseudogene. The length of the CDR3 is 11 residues. The CDR3 sequence: CASSKLYEQYF. Here the CDR3 DNA reads TGTGCCAGCAGCAAACTCTACGAGCAGTACTTC.

This clone has just one count. The V gene is TRBV12-5, the J gene TRBJ2-3; 8 bases align to TRBD2. The trim removed 1 base at V and 2 bases at J, leaving 2 bases unmatched. The CDR3 length is 15 residues. Germline values: CDR1 LGHNT, CDR2 FRNRAP. The CDR3 protein is CASGLGTSLTDTQYF. CDR3 nucleotides: TGTGCTAGTGGTTTGGGGACTAGCCTCACAGATACGCAGTATTTT.

This chain joins TRBV7-9 and TRBJ1-2; D ambiguous. Germline V gene data show CDR1 as SEHNR and CDR2 as FQNEAQ (reference sequence). The germline V and J ends were trimmed by 2 bases and 0 bases, with 7 bases remaining between them. The length of the CDR3 is 14 residues. CDR3 DNA sequence: TGTGCCAGCAGCTTAACGAGTACTAACTATGGCTACACCTTC. Translation: CASSLTSTNYGYTF.

The J gene is TRBJ1-5, the V gene TRBV28, with TRBD1 as a possible D gene (5 bases). This CDR3 contains 13 residues. Germline V gene data show CDR1 as MDHEN and CDR2 as SYDVKM. V lost 7 bases to trimming and J lost 7 bases, with 14 bases between them. The CDR3 sequence: CASKAGVGQPQHF. The DNA for the CDR3 is TGTGCCAGCAAAGCGGGGGTCGGGCAGCCCCAGCATTTT.

CDR3 in amino acids: CASSRRSPGGYEQYF. The CDR3 nucleotides read TGTGCCAGCAGCCGACGATCGCCAGGTGGCTACGAGCAGTACTTC. V and J are TRBV28 and TRBJ2-7, with D hard to call. The CDR3 runs to 15 residues. Germline V CDR1 and CDR2: MDHEN, SYDVKM. V lost 6 bases and J 3 bases, leaving 18 bases between the germline ends. The full variable domain, in which reference TRBV28 and TRBJ2-7 provide the parts outside the CDR3, is DVKVTQSSRYLVKRTGEKVFLECVQDMDHENMFWYRQDPGLGLRLIYFSYDVKMKEKGDIPEGYSVSREKKERFSLILESASTNQTSMYLCASSRRSPGGYEQYFGPGTRLTVT.

This clone was detected only a few times. The same CDR3 is also encoded by other DNA sequences in this sample. This chain uses TRBV7-9 with TRBJ2-7; the D is unclear. Germline CDR1 and CDR2: SEHNR and FQNEAQ (reference sequence). With 1 base removed from V and 2 bases from J, the gap between germline ends came to 9 bases. The CDR3 contains 14 residues. In DNA form, the CDR3 reads TGTGCCAGCAGCTTAGACTACGGAACCTACGAGCAGTACTTC. It yields the protein CASSLDYGTYEQYF.

This chain joins TRBV6-1 and TRBJ1-5; D might be TRBD1 (5 bases). CDR1 MNHNS and CDR2 SASEGT come from the germline V gene. Trimming took off 0 bases at V and 6 bases at J, with 15 bases between the two ends. This CDR3 has 16 amino acids. The CDR3 is CASSEAYRRWSQPQHF. The CDR3 DNA sequence: TGTGCCAGCAGTGAAGCGTACAGGCGGTGGAGTCAGCCCCAGCATTTT.

This clone was seen just once. The chain is built from TRBV2 and TRBJ1-1; D is possibly TRBD1 (5 bases). This CDR3 comprises 13 residues. CDR1 SNHLY and CDR2 FYNNEI come from the germline V gene. V was cut by 7 bases and J by 0 bases, with 9 bases left in between. DNA of the CDR3: TGTGCCAGCAATCAGGGAATGAACACTGAAGCTTTCTTT. Protein: CASNQGMNTEAFF.

V is TRBV2 and J is TRBJ1-1, with a possible D match to TRBD1 (5 bases). Germline values: CDR1 SNHLY, CDR2 FYNNEI. Trimming pared 6 bases from V and 0 bases from J, leaving 11 bases between. This CDR3 region has 14 residues. The CDR3 region has the DNA TGTGCCAGCAGCCCGGACACTCTGAACACTGAAGCTTTCTTT. Residues: CASSPDTLNTEAFF.

The chain carries TRBV4-1 and TRBJ2-2; a weak D match, TRBD1 (5 bases). Germline lookup yields CDR1 MGHRA and CDR2 YSYEKL. The CDR3 spans 18 residues. With 0 bases removed from V and 5 bases from J, the gap between germline ends came to 19 bases. The CDR3 bases are TGCGCCAGCAGCCAAGAAATTTCAGGGTTCCTGTTGACCGGGGAGCTGTTTTTT. It specifies CASSQEISGFLLTGELFF.

This chain uses TRBV27 with TRBJ2-5; tentative D call: TRBD1 (5 bases). Per germline, CDR1 MNHEY and CDR2 SMNVEV (reference sequence). V was clipped by 6 bases and J by 3 bases, with 11 bases between them. There are 13 residues in the CDR3. CDR3 nucleotide sequence: TGTGCCAGCAGAACAGCAGGGAAAGAGACCCAGTACTTC. This codes for CASRTAGKETQYF.

CDR3 bases: TGTGCCAGCAGCGTAGGACAGGGGGCCGTCAATGAAAAACTGTTTTTT. Residues: CASSVGQGAVNEKLFF. The rearrangement joins TRBV9 to TRBJ1-4, with TRBD1 matching over 10 bases. Germline values: CDR1 SGDLS, CDR2 YYNGEE. J gave up 5 bases and V 0 bases, and 4 bases lay outside the gene matches. The CDR3 is 16 residues long.

This clone came up once. This sequence joins TRBV19 and TRBJ1-4; the match to TRBD1 covers 8 bases. The V gene end was trimmed by 1 base and the J gene end by 6 bases; junction bases not matched to a gene: 7. CDR3 length: 16 residues. The germline V gene has CDR1 LNHDA and CDR2 SQIVND (reference sequence). This CDR3 is CASSIASDRADEKLFF. CDR3 DNA: TGTGCCAGTAGTATAGCCTCGGACAGGGCGGATGAAAAACTGTTTTTT.

The J gene is TRBJ1-1, the V gene TRBV4-1, with 7 nucleotides matching TRBD1. V trimming: 4 bases; J trimming: 0 bases; junction bases outside the gene matches: 5. The germline V gene encodes CDR1 MGHRA and CDR2 YSYEKL. The CDR3 is made up of 15 amino acids. This CDR3 is CASSRIDRVNTEAFF. The CDR3, as DNA: TGCGCCAGCAGCCGGATCGACAGGGTGAACACTGAAGCTTTCTTT.

The V and J genes are TRBV6-4 and TRBJ2-3, with 11 bases fitting TRBD2. Germline V gene data show CDR1 as MRHNA and CDR2 as SNTAGT. The CDR3 contains 15 residues. V trimming: 5 bases; J trimming: 4 bases; junction bases outside the gene matches: 5. CDR3 amino acids: CASSPLAGGADTQYF. CDR3 bases: TGTGCCAGCAGTCCTCTAGCGGGAGGAGCAGATACGCAGTATTTT.

This clone is a singleton in its sample. The junction shows a germline mismatch at one end, possibly a read error. V gene TRBV6-5 combines with J gene TRBJ2-5, with D possibly called TRBD1 or TRBD2 (5 bases each). Germline loops: CDR1 MNHEY, CDR2 SVGAGI. The CDR3 is made up of 15 amino acids. This chain's CDR3 is CPSSYSGLRSETQYF. The DNA for the CDR3 is TGTCCCAGCAGTTACTCGGGGCTTAGGTCGGAGACCCAGTACTTC.

This chain links TRBV6-5 with TRBJ1-6; no firm D call. The CDR3 runs 14 residues. The V and J ends lost 6 bases and 7 bases respectively, with 13 bases between them. From germline, CDR1 is MNHEY and CDR2 SVGAGI. CDR3 protein: CASSLDTSNSPLHF. The DNA of the CDR3 is TGTGCCAGCAGCTTAGACACTAGCAATTCACCCCTCCACTTT.

This rearrangement joins TRBV6-5 to TRBJ2-7; 10 bases are shared with TRBD1. Looked up from germline, CDR1 is MNHEY and CDR2 is SVGAGI. The junction had 5 bases not matched to a gene; V was cut back by 6 bases and J by 6 bases. This CDR3 is built from 13 residues. The CDR3 coding sequence is TGTGCCAGCAGAAGGACAGGGGGTGGCGAGCAGTACTTC. The encoded protein is CASRRTGGGEQYF.

The table lists this clone with a count of one. The chain uses TRBV7-9 and TRBJ2-7; TRBD2 might be the D (5 bases). Per the germline V gene, CDR1 is SEHNR and CDR2 is FQNEAQ (reference sequence). The V and J ends lost 8 bases and 3 bases respectively, with 26 bases between them. This CDR3 region has 17 residues. CDR3 amino acids: CASGPDRTSGSHYEQYF. In DNA form, the CDR3 reads TGTGCCAGCGGTCCGGACCGGACCTCGGGATCCCACTACGAGCAGTACTTC.

CDR3 sequence reads: CASSLEGRGETQYF. CDR3 nucleotide sequence: TGCGCCAGCAGCTTGGAGGGCAGGGGGGAGACCCAGTACTTC. The chain uses TRBV5-1 and TRBJ2-5, with 7 bases fitting TRBD1. The CDR3 totals 14 residues. The trim removed 0 bases at V and 5 bases at J, leaving 4 bases unmatched. Germline CDR1 SGHRS, CDR2 YFSETQ. The whole variable domain, filled in from reference TRBV5-1 and TRBJ2-5, reads KAGVTQTPRYLIKTRGQQVTLSCSPISGHRSVSWYQQTPGQGLQFLFEYFSETQRNKGNFPGRFSGRQFSNSRSEMNVSTLELGDSALYLCASSLEGRGETQYFGPGTRLLVL.

This clone was seen only a few times. The gene calls are TRBV6-4 and TRBJ2-3; D is ambiguous. This CDR3 contains 14 residues. Between the trimmed V and J ends, which lost 6 bases and 2 bases, there was a span of 12 bases. The V gene's germline CDR1 is MRHNA and CDR2 SNTAGT. The CDR3 region is CASSLNGATDTQYF. The CDR3 DNA reads TGTGCCAGCAGCCTCAACGGTGCCACAGATACGCAGTATTTT.

The V and J genes are TRBV5-5 and TRBJ2-1; 12 nucleotides align to TRBD2. J gave up 6 bases and V 4 bases, and 5 bases lay outside the gene matches. The germline V gene has CDR1 SGHKS and CDR2 YYEKEE (reference sequence). The CDR3 totals 15 residues. The CDR3 bases are TGTGCCAGCAGCCGTGGACTAGCGGGACCCAATGAGCAGTTCTTC. Translating gives CASSRGLAGPNEQFF.

The genes are TRBV11-2 and TRBJ2-5; D call uncertain. Germline assignment: CDR1 SGHAT and CDR2 FQNNGV. V dropped 6 bases and J dropped 3 bases, with 14 bases sitting between them. This CDR3 comprises 14 residues. The CDR3 DNA is TGTGCCAGCAGTCCCCCCCGACTTGAAGAGACCCAGTACTTC. Its translation is CASSPPRLEETQYF.

This clone appeared a single time. CDR3 sequence: CASSAGYQNTEAFF. The CDR3 coding sequence is TGTGCCAGCAGCGCAGGGTATCAGAACACTGAAGCTTTCTTT. This chain joins TRBV27 and TRBJ1-1; D might be TRBD1 (5 bases). Germline CDR1 MNHEY, CDR2 SMNVEV (reference sequence). V was pared by 6 bases and J by 1 base, with 12 bases between. CDR3 length equals 14 residues.